This TCR beta chain comes out of a study of T-cell memory formation after mild COVID-19. J gave up 1 base and V 4 bases, and 10 bases lay outside the gene matches. Germline lookup yields CDR1 SGHRS and CDR2 YFSETQ. The length of the CDR3 is 16 residues. The study's findings and limits: Among clones contracting day 15 to 85, CD4/CD8 was balanced, whereas later expanders leaned CD4+. Pre-infection memory already had some responding clones, implying cross-reactive memory joined. The authors left the SARS-CoV-2 specificity of second-wave clones peaking on day 37 unconfirmed.

For this clonotype: No antigen is known for it.

Amplification by 5'RACE using constant-segment primers produced TCR alpha and TCR beta cDNA libraries that carried sample barcodes and UMIs. One entry per CDR3 protein, called by TCRdb with MiXCR from the 5' RACE reads. The data contain over 150,000 distinct CDR3 sequences, roughly 18% of them singletons. J is TRBJ1-2 and V is TRBV5-1; TRBD1 matches at 7 bases. This TCR was sampled from a man aged 18 to 30 who had mild COVID-19 (a few samples of this study predate the infection). Cell type and time point are not known. Sequenced input: PBMCs or a T cell subset sorted from them (not recorded which). For the CDR3, the DNA is TGCGCCAGCAGCGGGACAGTCCGCTCAGATAACTATGGCTACACCTTC. Encoded protein: CASSGTVRSDNYGYTF.